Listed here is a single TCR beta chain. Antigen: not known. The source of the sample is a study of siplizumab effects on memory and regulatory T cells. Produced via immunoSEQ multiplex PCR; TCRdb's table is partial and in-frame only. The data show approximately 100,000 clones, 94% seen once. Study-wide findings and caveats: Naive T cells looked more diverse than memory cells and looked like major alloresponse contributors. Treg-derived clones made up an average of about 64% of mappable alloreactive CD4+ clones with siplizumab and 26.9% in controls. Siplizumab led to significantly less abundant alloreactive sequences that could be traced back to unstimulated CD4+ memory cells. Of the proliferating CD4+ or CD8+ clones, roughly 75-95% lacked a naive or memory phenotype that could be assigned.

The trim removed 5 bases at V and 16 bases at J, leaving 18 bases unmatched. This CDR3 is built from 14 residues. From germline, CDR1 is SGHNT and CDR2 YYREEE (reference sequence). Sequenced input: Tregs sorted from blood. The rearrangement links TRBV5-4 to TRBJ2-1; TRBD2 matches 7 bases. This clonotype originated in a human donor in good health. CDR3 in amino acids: CASSLHPGGGELFF. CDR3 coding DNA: TGTGCCAGCAGTTTACATCCGGGAGGTGGGGAACTTTTCTTC.